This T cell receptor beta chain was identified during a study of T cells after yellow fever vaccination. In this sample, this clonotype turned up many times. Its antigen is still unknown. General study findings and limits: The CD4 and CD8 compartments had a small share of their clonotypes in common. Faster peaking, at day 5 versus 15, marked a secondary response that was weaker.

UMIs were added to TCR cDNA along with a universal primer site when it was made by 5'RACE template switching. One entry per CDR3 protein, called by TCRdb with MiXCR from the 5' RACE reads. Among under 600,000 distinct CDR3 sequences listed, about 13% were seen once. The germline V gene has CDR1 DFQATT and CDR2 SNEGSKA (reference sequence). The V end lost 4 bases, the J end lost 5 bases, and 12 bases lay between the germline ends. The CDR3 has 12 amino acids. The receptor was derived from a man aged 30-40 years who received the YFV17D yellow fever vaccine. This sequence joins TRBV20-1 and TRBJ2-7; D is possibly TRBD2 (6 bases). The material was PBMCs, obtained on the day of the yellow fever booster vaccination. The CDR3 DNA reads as TGCAGTGCTATAGGGACTCTAGACGAGCAGTACTTC. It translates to CSAIGTLDEQYF.